Below are 21 T cell receptor beta chains sequenced from a single sample in a study of early T cells in non-severe SARS-CoV-2 infection. From the 5' RACE reads, TCRdb called clonotypes with MiXCR, one entry per CDR3 protein. The sample has 98,000 or so distinct CDR3 sequences, approximately 12% seen once. The sequencing used whole blood, collected at baseline. The receptors shown here come from an adult who was a healthcare worker with PCR-confirmed SARS-CoV-2 infection or an uninfected control (not recorded which).

This rearrangement joins TRBV10-2 to TRBJ1-4, with D maybe TRBD1 (5 bases). Germline CDR1 WSHSY, CDR2 SAAADI. CDR3 length: 16 residues. The V and J ends lost 6 bases and 3 bases respectively, with 17 bases between them. DNA of the CDR3: TGCGCCAGCAGAACCGGGACCCAAGGGGCTAATGAAAAACTGTTTTTT. Translating it yields CASRTGTQGANEKLFF.

The rearrangement joins TRBV3-1 to TRBJ1-1, with 7 bases matching TRBD1. This CDR3 contains 16 residues. Germline CDR1 is LGHDT and CDR2 is YNNKEL (reference sequence). V shed 4 bases, J shed 7 bases, and the junction held 15 bases outside the gene matches. The CDR3 region is CASSPRLGQRQYEAFF. The CDR3 nucleotides read TGTGCCAGCAGCCCTCGACTGGGACAGCGACAGTATGAAGCTTTCTTT.

This clonotype was picked up a small number of times. The chain couples TRBV19 to TRBJ1-4, with no clear D. The ends were cut back, 7 bases at V and 8 bases at J, with 11 bases in the middle. Germline loops: CDR1 LNHDA, CDR2 SQIVND (reference sequence). This CDR3 is built from 12 residues. CDR3 bases: TGTGCCAGTAACCCAGGAGGAGAAAAACTGTTTTTT. Its translation: CASNPGGEKLFF.

This clonotype has only a few counts. This chain links TRBV7-6 with TRBJ2-7, with unresolved D. This CDR3 contains 16 residues. The germline V and J ends were trimmed by 2 bases and 2 bases, with 16 bases remaining between them. CDR1 is SGHVS, CDR2 FNYEAQ, per germline. CDR3: CASSLSEIPPPYEQYF. In nucleotides, the CDR3 is TGTGCCAGCAGCTTATCTGAGATCCCTCCTCCCTACGAGCAGTACTTC.

This clonotype was detected many times. The gene calls are TRBV5-1 and TRBJ2-7; either TRBD1 or TRBD2 may fit D (6 bases each). Per the germline V gene, CDR1 is SGHRS and CDR2 is YFSETQ. Trimming pared 6 bases from V and 6 bases from J, leaving 37 bases between. The CDR3 consists of 20 residues. The DNA of the CDR3 is TGCGCCAGCATGGCCGGTACTCAGCTGGGGGCGCGGGGAATCCAGGCCGAGCAGTACTTC. This translates into CASMAGTQLGARGIQAEQYF.

This chain connects TRBV11-2 to TRBJ2-7; D gene ambiguous. The CDR3 length is 11 residues. Germline V CDR1 and CDR2: SGHAT, FQNNGV. V was cut by 5 bases and J by 5 bases, with 7 bases left in between. The chain's CDR3 is CASSLLDEQYF. The CDR3 DNA reads as TGTGCCAGCAGCCTTCTAGACGAGCAGTACTTC.

This clonotype showed up many times. The J gene is TRBJ2-1, the V gene TRBV19; D not certain. Germline V gene sequence: CDR1 LNHDA, CDR2 SQIVND (reference sequence). Trimming left V 3 bases short and J 9 bases short, with 18 bases between. The CDR3 has 15 residues. In DNA form, the CDR3 reads TGTGCCAGTAGTATTCGGTTGGCATCTGTAGGTGAGCAGTTCTTC. Protein: CASSIRLASVGEQFF.

The chain couples TRBV3-1 to TRBJ1-1; D is possibly TRBD1 (6 bases). The CDR3 totals 16 residues. Looked up from germline, CDR1 is LGHDT and CDR2 is YNNKEL (reference sequence). V lost 2 bases, J lost 8 bases, and 21 bases lay in between. CDR3 loop: CASSQRGQERGAEAFF. CDR3 sequence (DNA): TGTGCCAGCAGCCAAAGAGGGCAAGAAAGGGGGGCGGAAGCTTTCTTT.

This clonotype was counted at least ten times. The chain has TRBV9 and TRBJ1-5; the D gene is possibly TRBD1 (6 bases). Trimming pared 6 bases from V and 2 bases from J, leaving 15 bases between. CDR3 length equals 15 residues. Germline V lookup: CDR1 SGDLS, CDR2 YYNGEE. The CDR3 spells CASNPSGQRNQPQHF. The CDR3 DNA follows: TGTGCCAGCAACCCCTCCGGACAGCGCAATCAGCCCCAGCATTTT.

The chain carries TRBV5-6 and TRBJ2-5; D might be TRBD1 or TRBD2, each matching 5 bases. Germline V gives CDR1 SGHDT, CDR2 YYEEEE. This CDR3 contains 14 residues. V was cut by 1 base and J by 6 bases, with 13 bases left in between. The CDR3 protein is CASSLYFGGKTQYF. Written as DNA, the CDR3 is TGTGCCAGCAGCTTGTATTTTGGGGGAAAGACCCAGTACTTC. Combining the CDR3 with reference TRBV5-6 and TRBJ2-5 gives the whole variable domain DAGVTQSPTHLIKTRGQQVTLRCSPKSGHDTVSWYQQALGQGPQFIFQYYEEEERQRGNFPDRFSGHQFPNYSSELNVNALLLGDSALYLCASSLYFGGKTQYFGPGTRLLVL.

This clonotype was counted at least ten times. The genes are TRBV5-1 and TRBJ2-3; weak D call: TRBD2 (5 bases). The germline gives CDR1 SGHRS, CDR2 YFSETQ. V lost 2 bases to trimming and J lost 3 bases, with 16 bases between them. The CDR3 consists of 16 residues. CDR3 nucleotides: TGCGCCAGCAGCTTAACTAGTTCTGGGATGACAGATACGCAGTATTTT. Translated, it gives CASSLTSSGMTDTQYF.

The chain recombines TRBV29-1 with TRBJ2-2; D unresolved. There are 15 residues in the CDR3. The germline V gene has CDR1 SQVTM and CDR2 ANQGSEA. Deletions cut 6 bases from V and 1 base from J, with 15 bases between. CDR3 amino acids: CSVHTVGGNTGELFF. In DNA, the CDR3 is TGCAGCGTCCATACCGTGGGCGGGAACACCGGGGAGCTGTTTTTT.

The CDR3 nucleotides read TGCAGTGCCCGTTACGACGAGCAGTACTTC. Translation: CSARYDEQYF. The chain combines TRBV20-1 with TRBJ2-7, with no clear D. The CDR3 has 10 amino acids. In germline, CDR1 is DFQATT, CDR2 SNEGSKA (reference sequence). The V and J ends lost 6 bases and 5 bases respectively, with 8 bases between them.

V and J are TRBV5-1 and TRBJ2-5, with D perhaps matching TRBD2 (6 bases). Between the trimmed V and J ends, which lost 4 bases and 2 bases, there was a span of 15 bases. Germline assignment: CDR1 SGHRS and CDR2 YFSETQ. The CDR3 consists of 15 residues. The CDR3 is CASSRIPGLQETQYF. As DNA, the CDR3 is TGCGCCAGCAGCAGAATACCGGGACTTCAAGAGACCCAGTACTTC.

The CDR3: CASSLFRTSGNTIYF. The CDR3 DNA reads as TGTGCCAGCAGCCTATTTCGGACATCCGGAAACACCATATATTTT. The chain joins TRBV5-8 to TRBJ1-3; D perhaps matches TRBD1 (5 bases). Trimming took 4 bases from V and 4 from J, leaving 15 bases between them. This CDR3 is 15 amino acids long. Germline lookup yields CDR1 SGHTS and CDR2 YDEGEE.

This clonotype came up many times. The chain joins TRBV5-4 to TRBJ1-2; D possibly corresponds to TRBD1 (6 bases). The germline V gene has CDR1 SGHNT and CDR2 YYREEE (reference sequence). The CDR3 length is 16 residues. Trimming left V 4 bases short and J 0 bases short, with 16 bases between. CDR3 region: CASSHKGTPANYGYTF. DNA of the CDR3: TGTGCCAGCAGCCATAAGGGGACACCGGCTAACTATGGCTACACCTTC.

The chain carries TRBV28 and TRBJ2-7; 9 nucleotides align to TRBD1. Germline values: CDR1 MDHEN, CDR2 SYDVKM. V lost 5 bases and J lost 4; bases outside the gene matches: 6. The CDR3 sequence is 14 residues long. CDR3 DNA sequence: TGTGCCAGCAGTCCACAGGGGGCGACGTACGAGCAGTACTTC. Its protein product is CASSPQGATYEQYF.

This clonotype was found a few times. The genes are TRBV5-1 and TRBJ2-5; D remains unclear. V lost 6 bases to trimming and J lost 5 bases, with 8 bases between them. The CDR3 extends over 11 amino acids. Per the germline V gene, CDR1 is SGHRS and CDR2 is YFSETQ. In DNA form, the CDR3 reads TGCGCCAGCACCCTCGAGGAGACCCAGTACTTC. It yields the protein CASTLEETQYF. Filled out from reference TRBV5-1 and TRBJ2-5, the complete variable domain reads KAGVTQTPRYLIKTRGQQVTLSCSPISGHRSVSWYQQTPGQGLQFLFEYFSETQRNKGNFPGRFSGRQFSNSRSEMNVSTLELGDSALYLCASTLEETQYFGPGTRLLVL.

The chain carries TRBV6-6 and TRBJ2-1, with TRBD2 as a possible D gene (5 bases). V gave up 2 bases and J gave up 8 bases, with 10 bases separating them. CDR1 and CDR2 from the germline V gene are MNHNY and SVGAGI (reference sequence). The CDR3 consists of 13 residues. CDR3: CASSYASLDEQFF. The CDR3 DNA sequence: TGTGCCAGCAGTTACGCTAGCTTGGATGAGCAGTTCTTC.

The gene calls are TRBV10-3 and TRBJ1-1, with D maybe TRBD1 (6 bases). Deletions cut 8 bases from V and 4 bases from J, with 14 bases between. Germline CDR1 is ENHRY and CDR2 is SYGVKD. The CDR3 is made up of 13 amino acids. The CDR3 loop reads CAIQGGLATEAFF. The CDR3 DNA reads TGTGCCATCCAAGGGGGGCTGGCCACTGAAGCTTTCTTT.

This clonotype was observed a few times. Here the CDR3 reads CASTPQVFTGELFF. The CDR3 DNA follows: TGTGCCAGCACTCCTCAGGTTTTCACCGGGGAGCTGTTTTTT. V gene TRBV12-3 or TRBV12-4 combines with J gene TRBJ2-2; D is unresolved. CDR3 length equals 14 residues. V lost 7 bases and J 4 bases, leaving 13 bases between the germline ends.